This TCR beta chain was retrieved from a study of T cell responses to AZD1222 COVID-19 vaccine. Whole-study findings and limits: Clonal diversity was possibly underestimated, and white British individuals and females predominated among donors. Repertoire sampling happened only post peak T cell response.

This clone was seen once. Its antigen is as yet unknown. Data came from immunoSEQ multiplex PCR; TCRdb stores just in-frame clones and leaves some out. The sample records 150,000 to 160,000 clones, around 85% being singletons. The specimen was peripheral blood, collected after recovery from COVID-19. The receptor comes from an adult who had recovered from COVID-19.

The CDR3 nucleotides read TGCGCCAGCAGCCAGTTGACAGGGGGTTACGAGCAGTACTTC. Protein sequence: CASSQLTGGYEQYF. The chain employs TRBV5-1 and TRBJ2-7, with 9 bases lining up with TRBD1. Germline assignment: CDR1 SGHRS and CDR2 YFSETQ. The CDR3 has 14 residues. The ends lost 4 bases at V and 4 bases at J; junction bases unmatched: 6.